This paragraph reports one T cell receptor beta chain. Its antigen is unknown. MiXCR, applied by TCRdb to the 5' RACE reads, yields one record per CDR3 protein. The repertoire holds a few hundred thousand distinct CDR3 sequences, with more than 3% as singletons. The data are from a study of T cells after yellow fever vaccination. Findings and caveats of the study: Subsequent to the booster, the majority of primary-vaccination clones reappeared (roughly 95% CD4, 85% to 90% CD8). A faster peak, day 5 versus 15, was reached by the weaker secondary response.

CDR3 size: 13 residues. V shed 7 bases and J shed 9 bases, with 18 bases lying between them. Sequenced here: PBMCs, sampled on the day of the yellow fever booster vaccination. The genes are TRBV12-3 or TRBV12-4 and TRBJ2-5; D perhaps matches TRBD1 (6 bases). The TCR was taken from a man aged 18 to 30 who received the YFV17D yellow fever vaccine. The DNA of the CDR3 is TGTGCCAGCACCGGACAGTTACTAAGGTCCCAGTACTTC. It yields the protein CASTGQLLRSQYF.